The clone carrying this T cell receptor beta chain has a single count. Only in-frame clones appear in the TCRdb table, and some are missing; sequencing was by immunoSEQ multiplex PCR. Counted here are 2 million to 2.5 million clones, roughly 90% occurring once; the ten biggest clones make up 0.3% to 0.4%. This specimen belongs to a study of shared clonotypes between healthy human individuals. V lost 4 bases and J 2 bases, leaving 17 bases between the germline ends. The CDR3 sequence is 16 residues long. Germline V gene sequence: CDR1 MNHNY, CDR2 SVGAGI (reference sequence). Material for sequencing was naive CD4+ T cells from PBMCs. Subset denoted: CD45RA+ positively selected. The receptor was isolated from a man aged 18 to 35 in good health. Some clones in this sample may be carry-over from other donors' samples. The V gene is TRBV6-6, the J gene TRBJ2-5; D not certain. The CDR3 loop is CASSSHLGARQETQYF. CDR3 coding DNA: TGTGCCAGCAGTTCCCATCTGGGCGCCCGACAAGAGACCCAGTACTTC.